This T cell receptor beta chain originates from a study of CD8 T cells in Susac syndrome. TEMRA cells underwent FACS enrichment and CD8+ and CD4+ T cells underwent negative isolation. V was trimmed by 1 base and J by 0 bases, leaving 1 base between them. This CDR3 has 11 amino acids. CDR1 DFQATT and CDR2 SNEGSKA come from the germline V gene (reference sequence). Random hexamers were used to reverse transcribe an amount of roughly 0.45 to 1 ug RNA. Across 54 Vbeta and 13 Jbeta, TCR beta CDR3 was amplified with immunoSEQ multiplex PCR. TCRdb re-analysed the immunoSEQ multiplex PCR reads in MiXCR, keeping a single row per CDR3 protein. The sample lists roughly 190,000 distinct CDR3 sequences, just under 95% occurring once.

The source of this sequence is a human donor in good health. The sample comprised CD4+ T cells from PBMCs. This chain links TRBV20-1 with TRBJ2-7, with D unclear. The CDR3 sequence: CSARVSYEQYF. The CDR3 DNA is TGCAGTGCTAGAGTCTCCTACGAGCAGTACTTC.